The clone carrying this T cell receptor (beta chain) was found once. The antigen is unknown. This sample was taken from a study of T cell responses to AZD1222 COVID-19 vaccine. Study overall: Some second doses came at about 4 weeks and others at about 12 weeks; these were pooled.

Clones were read by immunoSEQ multiplex PCR, and TCRdb kept only the in-frame ones, dropping some. Among some 180,000 clones listed, roughly 92% were seen once. The study's findings and limits: Repertoires were obtained only post-peak T cell response. Among the donors, most were white British and more were female, and clonal diversity was possibly underestimated.

The germline CDR1 and CDR2 sequences are SGHRS and YFSETQ. The length of the CDR3 is 17 residues. The trim removed 4 bases at V and 0 bases at J, leaving 9 bases unmatched. This chain links TRBV5-1 with TRBJ2-1, with 8 positions matching TRBD2. The source is an adult in good health. Material: peripheral blood, obtained on day 0 of AZD1222 vaccination. The CDR3 DNA reads TGCGCCAGCAGCATGGTCTCAGCGGGGGTCTCCTACAATGAGCAGTTCTTC. As protein: CASSMVSAGVSYNEQFF.